This T cell receptor beta chain comes out of a study of T cells after yellow fever vaccination. Notes on the study in general: Clonotypes found in both CD4 and CD8 compartments made up a small share.

TCRdb analysed the 5' RACE reads with MiXCR anew, one entry per CDR3 protein. Of under 250,000 distinct CDR3 sequences listed, roughly 7.2% are singletons. This clonotype was seen repeatedly, ten times or more. As yet, its antigen is unknown. The clonotype was recovered from a man aged 25 to 40 who received the YFV17D yellow fever vaccine. The specimen comprised CD4+ T cells sorted from PBMCs, sampled 15 days after the yellow fever booster vaccination.

CDR3 sequence: CASSLRGSGQETQYF. The CDR3 nucleotides are TGTGCCAGTAGTCTCCGCGGGAGCGGACAAGAGACCCAGTACTTC. The chain joins TRBV19 to TRBJ2-5; 7 positions match TRBD2. V shed 5 bases, J shed 2 bases, and the junction held 8 bases outside the gene matches. Germline CDR1 reads LNHDA; CDR2 reads SQIVND (reference sequence). This CDR3 has 15 residues.